A single sample is the source of the 22 T cell receptor beta chains below, sequenced in a study of blood T cell repertoires in COVID-19. TCRdb's copy holds only in-frame clones and misses some; the assay was immunoSEQ multiplex PCR. The sample consists of more than 45,000 clones, about 86% of them appearing once. The sample comprised peripheral blood. All receptors come from a woman in her sixties or seventies with COVID-19, enrolled during active disease.

Notes on this clone: Other nucleotide sequences in the sample specify the same CDR3. The rearrangement joins TRBV9 to TRBJ2-3; 9 positions agree with TRBD1. Losses at the gene ends were 3 bases for V and 3 bases for J; bases not matched to a gene: 5. The CDR3 consists of 15 residues. Per germline, CDR1 SGDLS and CDR2 YYNGEE. CDR3 region: CASSARQGGTDTQYF. The CDR3 DNA sequence: TGTGCCAGCAGCGCCAGACAGGGGGGTACAGATACGCAGTATTTT.

This chain links TRBV5-6 with TRBJ1-6, with 7 bases matching TRBD1. The germline V gene encodes CDR1 SGHDT and CDR2 YYEEEE. This CDR3 has 13 amino acids. Trimming took 5 bases from V and 9 from J; bases not matched to a gene: 5. The CDR3 reads CASSVRGVSPLHF. The CDR3 DNA sequence: TGTGCCAGCAGTGTCAGGGGGGTTTCACCCCTCCACTTT. Full variable domain (missing parts from reference TRBV5-6 and TRBJ1-6): DAGVTQSPTHLIKTRGQQVTLRCSPKSGHDTVSWYQQALGQGPQFIFQYYEEEERQRGNFPDRFSGHQFPNYSSELNVNALLLGDSALYLCASSVRGVSPLHFGNGTRLTVT.

This rearrangement joins TRBV24-1 to TRBJ1-5, with D possibly TRBD1 on 6 matching bases. Germline V gene lookup returns CDR1 KGHDR and CDR2 SFDVKD. V was trimmed by 0 bases and J by 7 bases, leaving 21 bases between them. This CDR3 region has 18 residues. Here the CDR3 reads CATSDLGGGGGRGQPQHF. CDR3 DNA: TGTGCCACCAGTGATTTGGGGGGGGGCGGGGGGCGAGGGCAGCCCCAGCATTTT.

This chain joins TRBV7-8 and TRBJ2-5, with D hard to call. This CDR3 region has 11 residues. Between the trimmed V and J ends, which lost 5 bases and 7 bases, there was a span of 8 bases. CDR1 and CDR2 (germline): SGHVS, FQNEAQ. The CDR3 nucleotides are TGTGCCAGCAGCCCACTCGGGACCCAGTACTTC. This codes for CASSPLGTQYF.

The chain employs TRBV6-5 and TRBJ1-6; weak D call: TRBD1 (5 bases). CDR1 is MNHEY and CDR2 is SVGAGI in the germline V gene. The V gene lost 8 bases and the J gene lost 6 bases, with 14 bases spanning the gap. The CDR3 covers 14 residues. CDR3 sequence: CASHLQASNSPLHF. The CDR3 nucleotides read TGTGCCAGCCACCTACAGGCCTCTAATTCACCCCTCCACTTT.

V gene TRBV29-1 combines with J gene TRBJ1-1; D is possibly TRBD1 (5 bases). V shed 4 bases and J shed 3 bases, with 15 bases lying between them. The CDR3 extends over 14 amino acids. Germline V CDR1 and CDR2: SQVTM, ANQGSEA. DNA of the CDR3: TGCAGCGTTGTGGCAGGGTGGTTTGACACTGAAGCTTTCTTT. Protein sequence: CSVVAGWFDTEAFF.

In DNA form, the CDR3 reads TGTGCCAGCAGTTTGTTGGGCAGGGGCTCTGGGGCCAACGTCCTGACTTTC. Its translation is CASSLLGRGSGANVLTF. The genes are TRBV27 and TRBJ2-6; D might be TRBD1 (6 bases). Per the germline V gene, CDR1 is MNHEY and CDR2 is SMNVEV (reference sequence). The CDR3 has 17 amino acids. The germline V and J ends were trimmed by 3 bases and 0 bases, with 12 bases remaining between them.

The chain couples TRBV7-9 to TRBJ2-2; 14 positions agree with TRBD2. V gave up 5 bases and J gave up 7 bases; unmatched junction bases: 6. The CDR3 consists of 16 residues. Germline CDR1 reads SEHNR; CDR2 reads FQNEAQ (reference sequence). CDR3 DNA: TGTGCCAGCAGCATGGGACTAGCGGGAGTCAACGGGGAGCTGTTTTTT. As protein: CASSMGLAGVNGELFF.

The gene calls are TRBV27 and TRBJ1-4, with TRBD1 identical over 8 bases. The CDR3 runs 14 residues. Germline loops: CDR1 MNHEY, CDR2 SMNVEV (reference sequence). With V trimmed by 4 bases and J by 7 bases, 5 bases remained unmatched. The DNA of the CDR3 is TGTGCCAGCAGTTCTCACAGGGGGATTGAAAAACTGTTTTTT. It translates to CASSSHRGIEKLFF.

The chain is built from TRBV28 and TRBJ1-6; D is undetermined. CDR3 length equals 15 residues. The V and J ends lost 2 bases and 8 bases respectively, with 13 bases between them. Germline V CDR1 and CDR2: MDHEN, SYDVKM. The CDR3 DNA reads TGTGCCAGCAGTTTAATGGTTTACGAGTATTCACCCCTCCACTTT. Residues: CASSLMVYEYSPLHF.

About this clone itself: One end of the junction varies from germline; a read error may be responsible. The V call is TRBV7-7, the J call TRBJ2-2; no reliable D call. CDR1 and CDR2 from the germline V gene are SSHAT and FNYEAQ (reference sequence). This CDR3 comprises 13 residues. The CDR3, as DNA: TGTGCTAGCAGCTTAGAACTCACCGGGGAGCTGTTTTTT. Encoded protein: CASSLELTGELFF.

This chain uses TRBV30 with TRBJ2-2; possible D gene TRBD1, 5 bases. CDR1 and CDR2 (germline): GTSNPN, SVGIG (reference sequence). Trimming pared 7 bases from V and 3 bases from J, leaving 15 bases between. The CDR3 is 14 amino acids. This CDR3 is CAYVPDIYTGELFF. In DNA, the CDR3 is TGTGCCTATGTACCGGACATTTACACCGGGGAGCTGTTTTTT.

This chain uses TRBV27 with TRBJ1-6; 11 bases line up with TRBD1. The germline gives CDR1 MNHEY, CDR2 SMNVEV (reference sequence). This CDR3 comprises 18 residues. V shed 2 bases, J shed 7 bases, and the junction held 10 bases outside the gene matches. CDR3 sequence: CASSLRDRGVSANSPLHF. In DNA, the CDR3 is TGTGCCAGCAGTTTACGGGACAGGGGGGTATCAGCGAATTCACCCCTCCACTTT.

J is TRBJ1-5 and V is TRBV6-6; tentatively, D is TRBD1 (5 bases). Deletions cut 2 bases from V and 10 bases from J, with 12 bases between. Looked up from germline, CDR1 is MNHNY and CDR2 is SVGAGI (reference sequence). This CDR3 comprises 13 residues. As DNA, the CDR3 is TGTGCCAGCAGTTACAGGGGAGGGGTTCCCCAGCATTTT. This codes for CASSYRGGVPQHF.

The rearrangement joins TRBV6-5 to TRBJ1-5, with 10 bases lining up with TRBD1. CDR3 size: 14 residues. The V gene end was trimmed by 6 bases and the J gene end by 4 bases; junction bases not matched to a gene: 3. The germline CDR1 and CDR2 sequences are MNHEY and SVGAGI. The CDR3 bases are TGTGCCAGCAGAGGGACAGGGGTGAATCAGCCCCAGCATTTT. Translated: CASRGTGVNQPQHF.

The V gene is TRBV12-5, the J gene TRBJ1-1; TRBD1 matches at 9 bases. The V gene's germline CDR1 is LGHNT and CDR2 FRNRAP. The CDR3 consists of 14 residues. Trimming cost V 1 base and J 4 bases; bases outside gene matches: 1. The CDR3 sequence is CASGLGDRVTEAFF. DNA for the CDR3: TGTGCTAGTGGTTTGGGGGACAGGGTCACTGAAGCTTTCTTT. The full variable domain, completed using reference TRBV12-5 and TRBJ1-1, is DARVTQTPRHKVTEMGQEVTMRCQPILGHNTVFWYRQTMMQGLELLAYFRNRAPLDDSGMPKDRFSAEMPDATLATLKIQPSEPRDSAVYFCASGLGDRVTEAFFGQGTRLTVV.

This clone was detected only once. In DNA, the CDR3 is TGTGCCAGCAGCCTGAACAGGGGTCCGGTGACGCAGTATTTT. The encoded protein is CASSLNRGPVTQYF. The chain employs TRBV11-2 and TRBJ2-3, with TRBD1 identical over 7 bases. Trimming took 5 bases from V and 9 from J; bases not matched to a gene: 11. Germline V gene sequence: CDR1 SGHAT, CDR2 FQNNGV. This CDR3 is built from 14 residues.

The V gene is TRBV7-9, the J gene TRBJ2-2; 9 bases map to TRBD1. V lost 5 bases, J lost 4 bases, and 17 bases stayed unmatched. CDR3 length: 19 amino acids. Germline loops: CDR1 SEHNR, CDR2 FQNEAQ (reference sequence). CDR3 in DNA: TGTGCCAGCAGCCATAATCCGGGACAGGGTCATTCGGGCACCGGGGAGCTGTTTTTT. It codes for CASSHNPGQGHSGTGELFF.

The chain joins TRBV12-5 to TRBJ2-2, with 8 bases fitting TRBD2. J was trimmed by 0 bases and V by 6 bases; bases with no gene match: 6. Germline values: CDR1 LGHNT, CDR2 FRNRAP. The CDR3 is 16 amino acids. The CDR3 loop is CASGPIAGTNTGELFF. For the CDR3, the DNA is TGTGCTAGTGGCCCAATAGCGGGGACGAACACCGGGGAGCTGTTTTTT.

This chain joins TRBV19 and TRBJ1-1; D perhaps matches TRBD1 (5 bases). The CDR3 loop spans 13 amino acids. CDR1 is LNHDA, CDR2 SQIVND, per germline (reference sequence). Trimming took off 7 bases at V and 1 base at J, with 10 bases between the two ends. Written as DNA, the CDR3 is TGTGCCAGTACGGGACTCGGGAACACTGAAGCTTTCTTT. This translates into CASTGLGNTEAFF.

The chain recombines TRBV25-1 with TRBJ2-1; a weak D match, TRBD2 (5 bases). The germline V and J ends were trimmed by 10 bases and 4 bases, with 20 bases remaining between them. The CDR3 is 15 amino acids. From germline, CDR1 is MGHDK and CDR2 SYGVNS. The CDR3: CANIVGEALYNEQFF. In DNA form, the CDR3 reads TGTGCCAACATAGTCGGGGAAGCTCTATACAATGAGCAGTTCTTC.

This chain joins TRBV3-1 (or the pseudogene TRBV3-2) and TRBJ1-2; D is uncertain. Trimming cost V 4 bases and J 4 bases, with 7 bases left between them. Per germline, CDR1 LGHDT and CDR2 YNNKEL (reference sequence). CDR3 length: 12 amino acids. The CDR3 DNA reads as TGTGCCAGCAGCCCCGGTCGCTATGGCTACACCTTC. It yields the protein CASSPGRYGYTF.